The next 10 T cell receptor beta chains were all read from a single sample in a study of cytomegalovirus exposure and HLA in healthy donors. Vbeta (60) and Jbeta (13) primers were used in the PCR. Repertoires were generated with immunoSEQ multiplex PCR, while TCRdb's copy carries only in-frame clones and drops some. Of about 150,000 clones in the sample, 65% to 80% were seen once. Sequences were obtained from PBMCs. The receptors come from a man between 18 and 29 years old in good health and CMV-seronegative.

The genes are TRBV6-1 and TRBJ1-1, with unresolved D. The CDR3 runs 11 residues. Trimming stripped 6 bases from V and 7 bases from J, with 9 bases between. The germline gives CDR1 MNHNS, CDR2 SASEGT. In nucleotides, the CDR3 is TGTGCCAGCAGGGAGGTAGTTGAAGCTTTCTTT. Its protein is CASREVVEAFF.

As regards this clone: Within the sample, other DNA sequences also encode this same CDR3. The rearrangement uses TRBV2 and TRBJ1-2, with D possibly matching TRBD1 (6 bases). Germline CDR1 SNHLY, CDR2 FYNNEI. The CDR3 has 15 amino acids. V was shortened by 4 bases and J by 4 bases, with 16 bases between the two germline ends. CDR3 nucleotides: TGTGCCAGCAGTGGTTTTCTTTTAGGGGGCTATGGCTACACCTTC. Amino acids: CASSGFLLGGYGYTF. Full variable domain (rest looked up from reference TRBV2 and TRBJ1-2): EPEVTQTPSHQVTQMGQEVILRCVPISNHLYFYWYRQILGQKVEFLVSFYNNEISEKSEIFDDQFSVERPDGSNFTLKIRSTKLEDSAMYFCASSGFLLGGYGYTFGSGTRLTVV.

This clone was detected only once. This chain uses TRBV7-2 with TRBJ1-2; TRBD1 agrees at 7 bases. The length of the CDR3 is 13 residues. Germline-derived CDR1 and CDR2 are SGHTA and FQGNSA. Trimming took 5 bases from V and 5 from J; bases not matched to a gene: 5. CDR3 region: CASSETGRYGYTF. As DNA, the CDR3 is TGTGCCAGCAGCGAGACAGGGAGGTATGGCTACACCTTC.

The chain joins TRBV19 to TRBJ1-6; tentative D call: TRBD1 (5 bases). The germline V and J ends were trimmed by 3 bases and 15 bases, with 18 bases remaining between them. This CDR3 contains 14 residues. Per the germline V gene, CDR1 is LNHDA and CDR2 is SQIVND (reference sequence). Here the CDR3 DNA reads TGTGCCAGTAGTATCTCGCAGGGCCCGAATCACCTCCACTTT. It translates to CASSISQGPNHLHF.

The V and J genes are TRBV29-1 and TRBJ2-1; D gene uncertain. The V and J ends lost 7 bases and 2 bases respectively, with 12 bases between them. CDR3 length: 13 residues. Germline V CDR1 and CDR2: SQVTM, ANQGSEA. As DNA, the CDR3 is TGCAGCGCGACACCCAATACCTACAATGAGCAGTTCTTC. Its protein product is CSATPNTYNEQFF.

The chain is built from TRBV5-4 and TRBJ2-6, with TRBD1 as a possible D gene (5 bases). V was shortened by 4 bases and J by 0 bases, with 5 bases between the two germline ends. The CDR3 spans 14 residues. Germline V gives CDR1 SGHNT, CDR2 YYREEE (reference sequence). As DNA, the CDR3 is TGTGCCAGCAGCGACAGCTCTGGGGCCAACGTCCTGACTTTC. It is translated as CASSDSSGANVLTF. The full variable domain, in which reference TRBV5-4 and TRBJ2-6 provide the parts outside the CDR3, is ETGVTQSPTHLIKTRGQQVTLRCSSQSGHNTVSWYQQALGQGPQFIFQYYREEENGRGNFPPRFSGLQFPNYSSELNVNALELDDSALYLCASSDSSGANVLTFGAGSRLTVL.

V gene TRBV9 combines with J gene TRBJ1-2; D might be TRBD1 (6 bases). CDR1 is SGDLS and CDR2 is YYNGEE in the germline V gene. This CDR3 has 14 residues. Trimming shortened V by 3 bases and J by 8 bases, and 17 bases separated the two germline ends. This chain's CDR3 is CASSGGGGGLGYTF. The CDR3 nucleotides are TGTGCCAGCAGCGGAGGGGGGGGAGGTTTAGGCTACACCTTC.

Points on this clone: One junction end does not reproduce the germline sequence, and a read error may be involved. This chain links TRBV7-7 with TRBJ2-7, with D maybe TRBD2 (7 bases). Germline assignment: CDR1 SSHAT and CDR2 FNYEAQ (reference sequence). This CDR3 is built from 17 residues. The chain's CDR3 is CASSSKWGGANLYEQYF. The DNA of the CDR3 is TGTGCTAGCAGCTCTAAGTGGGGGGGGGCGAATCTCTACGAGCAGTACTTC.

CDR3 nucleotide sequence: TGTGCCAGTAGCGCTGGGCAGGGTGGTGGCTACACCTTC. It translates to CASSAGQGGGYTF. This chain links TRBV19 with TRBJ1-2; a weak D match, TRBD1 (5 bases). V was cut by 6 bases and J by 7 bases, with 15 bases left in between. The CDR3 runs to 13 residues. From germline, CDR1 is LNHDA and CDR2 SQIVND (reference sequence).

This clone was observed once. The chain joins TRBV30 to TRBJ2-7; 8 nucleotides match TRBD1. The V segment lost 4 bases and the J segment 4 bases; nucleotides outside the gene matches: 6. The CDR3 runs 13 residues. Germline V gene sequence: CDR1 GTSNPN, CDR2 SVGIG (reference sequence). The CDR3 protein is CAWKGQGAYEQYF. The DNA for the CDR3 is TGTGCCTGGAAAGGTCAGGGGGCGTACGAGCAGTACTTC. Drawing the rest from reference TRBV30 and TRBJ2-7, the complete variable domain is SQTIHQWPATLVQPVGSPLSLECTVEGTSNPNLYWYRQAAGRGLQLLFYSVGIGQISSEVPQNLSASRPQDRQFILSSKKLLLSDSGFYLCAWKGQGAYEQYFGPGTRLTVT.